The present entry profiles one T cell receptor beta chain with its context. The antigen is undetermined. This entry belongs to a study of long-term antiretroviral therapy in people with HIV. General study results and limits: Sampling of blood ran from the mid-2000s to the late 2010s, and older ART regimens were possibly in use. HIV repertoires showed narrower CDR3 length ranges than controls. Repertoire dominance by clones expanded before ART was seen at all time points.

immunoSEQ v3.0 was run at survey level. Profiled with immunoSEQ multiplex PCR; TCRdb holds only in-frame clones, not every one. The sample shows roughly 34,000 clones, approximately 85% of them seen only once. Donors each had at least one pre-ART PBMC sample and at least two post-ART ones. CDR3 length: 14 residues. The V and J ends lost 0 bases and 8 bases respectively, with 12 bases between them. Germline CDR1 reads SGHDT; CDR2 reads YYEEEE. Sample: unsorted PBMCs, taken roughly 2.9 years before starting antiretroviral therapy. The clonotype originates from a woman aged 30 to 39 with HIV. This chain connects TRBV5-6 to TRBJ2-1; tentative D call: TRBD1 (6 bases). The CDR3 sequence is CASSLGQDGYEQFF. The CDR3 DNA follows: TGTGCCAGCAGCTTGGGACAGGACGGCTATGAGCAGTTCTTC.